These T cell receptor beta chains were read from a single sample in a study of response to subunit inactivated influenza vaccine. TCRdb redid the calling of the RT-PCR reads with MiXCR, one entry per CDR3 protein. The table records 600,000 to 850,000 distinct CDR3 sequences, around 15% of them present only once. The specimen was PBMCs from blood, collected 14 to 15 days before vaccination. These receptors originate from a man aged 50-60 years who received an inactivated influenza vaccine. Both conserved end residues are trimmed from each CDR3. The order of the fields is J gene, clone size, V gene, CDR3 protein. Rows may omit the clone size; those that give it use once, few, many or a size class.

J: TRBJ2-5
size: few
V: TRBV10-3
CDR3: AIGPGRETQY

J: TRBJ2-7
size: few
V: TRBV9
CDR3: ASSVGGLAGGEQY

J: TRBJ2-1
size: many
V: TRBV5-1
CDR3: ASSPRQGYNEQF

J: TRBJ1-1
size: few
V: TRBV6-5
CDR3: ASSYSRQGKDTEAF

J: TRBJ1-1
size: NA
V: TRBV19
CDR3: ASSTAGLTGWRTEAF

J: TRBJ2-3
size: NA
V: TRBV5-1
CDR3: ASSTWPVAGGTYTQY

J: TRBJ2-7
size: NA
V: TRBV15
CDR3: ATSRTGTSVSSYEQY

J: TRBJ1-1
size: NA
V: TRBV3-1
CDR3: ASSPRQGGSAEAF

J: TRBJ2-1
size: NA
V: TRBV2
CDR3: ASSAFLAGDYNEQF

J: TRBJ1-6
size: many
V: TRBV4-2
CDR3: ASSKEGTGGQPLH

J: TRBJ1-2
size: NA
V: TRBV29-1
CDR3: SVASQGSNYGYT

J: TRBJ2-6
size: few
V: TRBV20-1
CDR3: SAFHSGSGANVLT

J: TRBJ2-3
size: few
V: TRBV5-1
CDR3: ASSTGTSGGTDTQY

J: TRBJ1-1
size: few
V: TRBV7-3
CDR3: ASSLMGGGNTEAF

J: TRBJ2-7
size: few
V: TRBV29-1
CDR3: SVGGASSLEQY

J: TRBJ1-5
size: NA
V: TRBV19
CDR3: ASSSHEGRSQPQH

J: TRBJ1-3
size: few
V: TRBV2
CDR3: ASSEGIGRTTGNTIY

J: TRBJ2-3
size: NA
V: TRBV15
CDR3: ATSRDIQADTQY

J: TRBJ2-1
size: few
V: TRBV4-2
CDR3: ASSQDYGRAPEQF

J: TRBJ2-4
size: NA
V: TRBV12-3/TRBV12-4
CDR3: ASSAGTGSRVNLAKNIQY

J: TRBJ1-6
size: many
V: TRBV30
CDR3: AWTPGSSYNSPLH

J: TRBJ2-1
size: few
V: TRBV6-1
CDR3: ASSKVLSSYNEQF

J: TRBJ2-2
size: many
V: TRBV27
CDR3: ASSLSVGASTGELF

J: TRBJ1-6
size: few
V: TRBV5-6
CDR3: ASSLTGFYNSPLH

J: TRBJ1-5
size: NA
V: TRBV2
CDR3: ASSIVIAGNQPQH

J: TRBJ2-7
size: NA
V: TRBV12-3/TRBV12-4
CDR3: ASSLAGKGQGNYEQY

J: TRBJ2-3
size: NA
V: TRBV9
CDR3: ASSSGLAESTDTQY

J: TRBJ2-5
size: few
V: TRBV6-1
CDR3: ASSAGQRGETQY

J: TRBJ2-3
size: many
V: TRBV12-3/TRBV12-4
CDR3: ASSLSGTGATDTQY

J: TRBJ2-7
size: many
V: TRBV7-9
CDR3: ASSLSGGAYEQY

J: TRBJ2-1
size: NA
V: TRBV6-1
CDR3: ASRPGLASYNEQF

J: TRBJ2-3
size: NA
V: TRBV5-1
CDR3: ASSLGLAALLVTQY

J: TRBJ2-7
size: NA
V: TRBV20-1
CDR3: SARLSGGSREQY

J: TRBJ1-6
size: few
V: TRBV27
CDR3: ASSFAPNSPLH

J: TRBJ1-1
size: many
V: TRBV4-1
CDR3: ASSYGSKGNTEAF

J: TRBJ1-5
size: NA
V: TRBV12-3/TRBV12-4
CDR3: ASSRQRNSNQPQH

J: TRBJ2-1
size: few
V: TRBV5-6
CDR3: ASSFWGQGGNNEQF

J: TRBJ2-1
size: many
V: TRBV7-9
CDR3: ASSAGAYNEQF

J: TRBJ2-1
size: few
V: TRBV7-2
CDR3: ASSLALLAGLW

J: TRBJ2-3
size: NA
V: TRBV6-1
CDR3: ASSPSKRGEHTDTQY

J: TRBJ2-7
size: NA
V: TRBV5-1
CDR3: ASSFDGLY

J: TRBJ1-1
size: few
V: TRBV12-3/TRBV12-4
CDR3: AGQTEMNTEAF

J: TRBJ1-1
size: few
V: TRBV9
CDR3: ASSVAGLGTEAF

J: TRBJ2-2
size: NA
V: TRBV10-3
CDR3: AISESVNTGELF

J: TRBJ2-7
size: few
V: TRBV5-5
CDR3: ASSPLGGGSYEQY

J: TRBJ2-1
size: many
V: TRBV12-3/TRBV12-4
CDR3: ASSRLEYNEQF

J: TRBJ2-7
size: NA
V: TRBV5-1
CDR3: ASSHRESYEQY

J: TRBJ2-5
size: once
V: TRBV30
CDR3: AWSGLSQEPQY

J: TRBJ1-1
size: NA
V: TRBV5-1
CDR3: ASSRIGGTANTEAF

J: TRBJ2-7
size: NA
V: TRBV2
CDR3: ASRTRYEQY

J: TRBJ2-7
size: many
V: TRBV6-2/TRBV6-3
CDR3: ASSPLYEQY

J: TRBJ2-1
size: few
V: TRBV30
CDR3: AWDSGTSGVNEQF

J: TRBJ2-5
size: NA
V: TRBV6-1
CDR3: ASRDGGRQETQY

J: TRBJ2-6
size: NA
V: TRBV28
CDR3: ASSFGGRSGANVLT

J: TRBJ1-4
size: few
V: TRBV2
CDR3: ASSRLGTDNEKLF

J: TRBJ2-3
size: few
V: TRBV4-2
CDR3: ASSPLDPDTQY